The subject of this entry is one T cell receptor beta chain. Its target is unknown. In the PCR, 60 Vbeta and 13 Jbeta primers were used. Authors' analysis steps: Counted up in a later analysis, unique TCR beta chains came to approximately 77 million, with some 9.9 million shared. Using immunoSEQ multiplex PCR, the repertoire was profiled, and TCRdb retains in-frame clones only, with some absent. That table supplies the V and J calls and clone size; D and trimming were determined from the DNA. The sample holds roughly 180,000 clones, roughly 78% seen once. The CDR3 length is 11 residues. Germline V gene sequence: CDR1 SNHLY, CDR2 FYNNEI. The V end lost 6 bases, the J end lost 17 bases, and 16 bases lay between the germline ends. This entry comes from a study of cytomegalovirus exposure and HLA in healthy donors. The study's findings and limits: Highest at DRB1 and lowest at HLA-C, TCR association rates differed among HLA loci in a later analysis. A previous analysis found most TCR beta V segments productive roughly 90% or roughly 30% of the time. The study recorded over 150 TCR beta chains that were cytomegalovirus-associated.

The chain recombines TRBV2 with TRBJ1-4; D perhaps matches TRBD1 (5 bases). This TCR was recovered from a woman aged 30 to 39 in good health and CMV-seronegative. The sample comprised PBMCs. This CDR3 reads CASRETALIFF. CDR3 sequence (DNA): TGTGCCAGCAGGGAGACAGCCCTTATTTTTTTT.